The text below deals with one T cell receptor (beta chain). Libraries were prepared by immunoSEQ multiplex PCR; TCRdb keeps only in-frame clonotypes and omits some of them. Among about 55,000 clones listed, around 85% were seen once. The data derive from a study of blood T cell repertoires in COVID-19. In the study overall: The origin of the acute and convalescent COVID-19 samples was the United States, Italy and Spain.

Looked up from germline, CDR1 is MRHNA and CDR2 is SNTAGT. The CDR3 has 13 amino acids. The J segment lost 7 bases and the V segment lost 3 bases, leaving 2 bases of the junction unmatched. The rearrangement uses TRBV6-4 and TRBJ2-1; TRBD1 matches 8 bases. The sequence derives from a human donor in a cohort sampled during active COVID-19. Sequences were obtained from peripheral blood. CDR3 region: CASSETGENEQFF. The CDR3, as DNA: TGTGCCAGCAGTGAGACAGGGGAGAATGAGCAGTTCTTC.